This T cell receptor (beta chain) was sequenced during a study of CD8 T cells in Susac syndrome. Study details: Among the sequenced Susac syndrome patients, roughly six had active disease while roughly eight were in remission.

A quantity of about 0.5 to 1 ug RNA underwent reverse transcription using random hexamers. TCRdb recomputed calls from the immunoSEQ multiplex PCR reads with MiXCR, one row per CDR3 protein. The top ten hold about 0.16% of the sample, which has 150,000 to 160,000 distinct CDR3 sequences, roughly 95% seen once. TEMRA cells were FACS-enriched, and CD8+ and CD4+ T cells were isolated negatively. Sequenced sample: CD4+ T cells from PBMCs. The source is a human donor with Susac syndrome.

CDR3 protein: CSARNPLRGGELFF. CDR3 sequence (DNA): TGCAGTGCTAGGAACCCTCTGAGAGGCGGGGAGCTGTTTTTT. The chain couples TRBV20-1 to TRBJ2-2; D unclear. Germline CDR1 and CDR2: DFQATT and SNEGSKA (reference sequence). The V end was cut by 3 bases, the J end by 7 bases, with 15 bases between. The CDR3 has 14 amino acids.